The TCR beta chain described here comes from a study of cytomegalovirus exposure and HLA in healthy donors. General observations from the study: Immune exposure was documented only through CMV serostatus.

In regard to this clone: Its antigen remains unknown.

PCR was performed using 60 Vbeta and 13 Jbeta primers. Repertoires were generated with immunoSEQ multiplex PCR, while TCRdb's copy carries only in-frame clones and drops some. There are approximately 38,000 clones in the sample, with roughly 1.4% held by the top ten. This CDR3 contains 12 residues. CDR1 is SEHNR, CDR2 FQNEAQ, per germline (reference sequence). Losses at the gene ends were 5 bases for V and 6 bases for J; bases not matched to a gene: 3. The donors, nominally healthy at sampling, likely had unrecorded immune exposures. The chain employs TRBV7-9 and TRBJ1-2, with 7 positions matching TRBD1. Sequencing used PBMCs. The TCR comes from a man aged 25-40 years in good health and CMV-seronegative. The CDR3 loop is CASSRTGDGYTF. Here the CDR3 DNA reads TGTGCCAGCAGCCGCACAGGGGATGGCTACACCTTC.